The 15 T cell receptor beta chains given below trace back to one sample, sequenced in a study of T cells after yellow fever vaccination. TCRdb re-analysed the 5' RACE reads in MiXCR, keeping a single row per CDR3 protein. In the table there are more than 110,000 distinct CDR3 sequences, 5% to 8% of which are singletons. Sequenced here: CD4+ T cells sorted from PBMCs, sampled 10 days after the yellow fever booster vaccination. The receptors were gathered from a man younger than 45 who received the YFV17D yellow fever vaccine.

DNA of the CDR3: TGCGCCAGCAGCTTGGGACAGGGGGCGCCCATGCAGTACTTC. As protein: CASSLGQGAPMQYF. The chain links TRBV5-1 to TRBJ2-7; 10 bases align to TRBD1. The CDR3 extends over 14 amino acids. Germline-derived CDR1 and CDR2 are SGHRS and YFSETQ. J lost 9 bases, V lost 0 bases, and 6 bases had no gene match.

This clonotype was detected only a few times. CDR3 DNA sequence: TGTGCCAGCAGCTTGCGGGTTCACATAATGGATGAGCAGTTCTTC. Translating gives CASSLRVHIMDEQFF. V and J are TRBV5-4 and TRBJ2-1; no reliable D call. Germline CDR1 is SGHNT and CDR2 is YYREEE (reference sequence). The CDR3 runs to 15 residues. Trimming pared 1 base from V and 8 bases from J, leaving 16 bases between.

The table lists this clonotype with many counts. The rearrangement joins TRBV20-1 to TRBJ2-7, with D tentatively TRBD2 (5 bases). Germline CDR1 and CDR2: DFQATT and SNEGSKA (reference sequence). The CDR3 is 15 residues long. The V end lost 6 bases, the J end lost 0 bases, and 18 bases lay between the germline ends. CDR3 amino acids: CSAARAATSSYEQYF. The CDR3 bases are TGCAGTGCAGCCCGAGCGGCGACGAGCTCCTACGAGCAGTACTTC.

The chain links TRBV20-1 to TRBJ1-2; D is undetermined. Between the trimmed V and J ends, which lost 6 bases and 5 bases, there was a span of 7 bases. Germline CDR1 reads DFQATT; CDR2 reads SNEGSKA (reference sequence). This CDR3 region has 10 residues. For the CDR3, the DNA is TGCAGTGCGGAGACTTATGGCTACACCTTC. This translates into CSAETYGYTF.

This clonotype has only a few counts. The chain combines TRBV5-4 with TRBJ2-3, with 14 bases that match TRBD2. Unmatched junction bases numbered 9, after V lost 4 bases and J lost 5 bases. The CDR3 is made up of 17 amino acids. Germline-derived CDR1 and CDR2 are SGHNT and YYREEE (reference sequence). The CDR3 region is CASSLGLAGARGDTQYF. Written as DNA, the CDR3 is TGTGCCAGCAGCCTGGGACTAGCGGGAGCTCGAGGAGATACGCAGTATTTT. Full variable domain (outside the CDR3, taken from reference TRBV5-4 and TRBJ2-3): ETGVTQSPTHLIKTRGQQVTLRCSSQSGHNTVSWYQQALGQGPQFIFQYYREEENGRGNFPPRFSGLQFPNYSSELNVNALELDDSALYLCASSLGLAGARGDTQYFGPGTRLTVL.

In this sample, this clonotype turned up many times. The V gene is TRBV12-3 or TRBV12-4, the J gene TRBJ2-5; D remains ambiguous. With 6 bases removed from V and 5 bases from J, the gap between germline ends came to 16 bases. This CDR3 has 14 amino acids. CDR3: CASSNRNLPETQYF. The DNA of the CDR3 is TGTGCCAGCAGCAACAGAAACTTGCCGGAGACCCAGTACTTC.

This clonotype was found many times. The CDR3 nucleotides are TGCGCCAGCAGCCCGACGGGAGGGCCCACAGATACGCAGTATTTT. Its translation is CASSPTGGPTDTQYF. The chain uses TRBV5-1 and TRBJ2-3; 8 nucleotides align to TRBD2. Germline V lookup: CDR1 SGHRS, CDR2 YFSETQ. The CDR3 covers 15 residues. Trimming at V came to 4 bases and at J to 2 bases, leaving 6 bases not matched to a gene.

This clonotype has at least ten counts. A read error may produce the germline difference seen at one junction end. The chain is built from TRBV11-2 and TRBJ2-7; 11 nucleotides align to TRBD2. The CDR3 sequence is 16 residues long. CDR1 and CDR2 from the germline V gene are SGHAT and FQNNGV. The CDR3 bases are TGTGCCAGCAGCCCGATGACTAGCGGGATCTCCAACGAGCAGTACTTC. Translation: CASSPMTSGISNEQYF.

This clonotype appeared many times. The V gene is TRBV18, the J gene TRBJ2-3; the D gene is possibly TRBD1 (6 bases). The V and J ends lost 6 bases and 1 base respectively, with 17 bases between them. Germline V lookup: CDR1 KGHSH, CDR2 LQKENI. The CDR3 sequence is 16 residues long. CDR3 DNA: TGTGCCAGCTCGCAATTTAATGCAGGGGGCACAGATACGCAGTATTTT. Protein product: CASSQFNAGGTDTQYF.

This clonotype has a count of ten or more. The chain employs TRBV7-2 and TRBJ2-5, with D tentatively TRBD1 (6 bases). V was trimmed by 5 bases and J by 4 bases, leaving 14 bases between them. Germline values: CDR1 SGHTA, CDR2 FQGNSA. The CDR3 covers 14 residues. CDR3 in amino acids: CASSPFFRGETQYF. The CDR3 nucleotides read TGTGCCAGCAGCCCCTTTTTCAGGGGAGAGACCCAGTACTTC.

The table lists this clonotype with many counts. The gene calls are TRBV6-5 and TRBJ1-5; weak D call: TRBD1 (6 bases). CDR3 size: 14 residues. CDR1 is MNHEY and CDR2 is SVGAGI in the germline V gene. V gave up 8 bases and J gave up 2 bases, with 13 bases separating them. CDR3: CASRGARGNQPQHF. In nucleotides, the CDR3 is TGTGCCAGCCGGGGGGCGCGGGGCAATCAGCCCCAGCATTTT.

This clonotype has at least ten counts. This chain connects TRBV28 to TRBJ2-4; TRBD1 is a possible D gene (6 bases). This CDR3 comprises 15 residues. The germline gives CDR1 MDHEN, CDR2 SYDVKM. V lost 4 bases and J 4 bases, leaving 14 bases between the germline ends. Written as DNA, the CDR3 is TGTGCCAGCAGTTCCCTCAGGGGCTCTAAAAACATTCAGTACTTC. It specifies CASSSLRGSKNIQYF.

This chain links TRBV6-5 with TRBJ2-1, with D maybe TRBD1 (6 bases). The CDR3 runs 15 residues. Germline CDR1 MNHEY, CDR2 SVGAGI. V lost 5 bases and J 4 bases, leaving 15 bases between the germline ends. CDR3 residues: CASSNREMGYNEQFF. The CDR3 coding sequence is TGTGCCAGCAGTAACAGGGAGATGGGTTACAATGAGCAGTTCTTC.

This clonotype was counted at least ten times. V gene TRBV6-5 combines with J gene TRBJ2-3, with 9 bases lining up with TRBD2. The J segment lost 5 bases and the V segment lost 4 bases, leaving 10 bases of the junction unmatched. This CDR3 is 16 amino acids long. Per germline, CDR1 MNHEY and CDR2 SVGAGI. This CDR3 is CASSFGGAGGLDTQYF. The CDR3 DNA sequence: TGTGCCAGCAGTTTCGGGGGAGCGGGAGGACTAGATACGCAGTATTTT.

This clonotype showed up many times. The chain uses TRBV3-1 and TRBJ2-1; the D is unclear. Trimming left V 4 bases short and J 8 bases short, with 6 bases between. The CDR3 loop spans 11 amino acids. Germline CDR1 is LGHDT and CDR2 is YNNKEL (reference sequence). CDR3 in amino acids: CASSLVDEQFF. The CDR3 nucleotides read TGTGCCAGCAGCCTAGTGGATGAGCAGTTCTTC.